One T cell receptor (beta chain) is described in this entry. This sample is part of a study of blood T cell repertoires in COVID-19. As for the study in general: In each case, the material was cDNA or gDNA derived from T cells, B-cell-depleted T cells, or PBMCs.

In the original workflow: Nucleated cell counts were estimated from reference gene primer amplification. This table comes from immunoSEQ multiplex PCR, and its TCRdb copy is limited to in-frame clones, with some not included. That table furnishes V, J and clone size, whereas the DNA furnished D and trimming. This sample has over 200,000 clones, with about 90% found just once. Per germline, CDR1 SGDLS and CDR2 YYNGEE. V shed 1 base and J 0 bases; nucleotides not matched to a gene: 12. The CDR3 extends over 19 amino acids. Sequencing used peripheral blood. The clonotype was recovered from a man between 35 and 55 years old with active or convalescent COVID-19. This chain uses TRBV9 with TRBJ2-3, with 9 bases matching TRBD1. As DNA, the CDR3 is TGTGCCAGCAGCGTATCAACAGGGGGCCGACTGACTAGCACAGATACGCAGTATTTT. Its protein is CASSVSTGGRLTSTDTQYF.